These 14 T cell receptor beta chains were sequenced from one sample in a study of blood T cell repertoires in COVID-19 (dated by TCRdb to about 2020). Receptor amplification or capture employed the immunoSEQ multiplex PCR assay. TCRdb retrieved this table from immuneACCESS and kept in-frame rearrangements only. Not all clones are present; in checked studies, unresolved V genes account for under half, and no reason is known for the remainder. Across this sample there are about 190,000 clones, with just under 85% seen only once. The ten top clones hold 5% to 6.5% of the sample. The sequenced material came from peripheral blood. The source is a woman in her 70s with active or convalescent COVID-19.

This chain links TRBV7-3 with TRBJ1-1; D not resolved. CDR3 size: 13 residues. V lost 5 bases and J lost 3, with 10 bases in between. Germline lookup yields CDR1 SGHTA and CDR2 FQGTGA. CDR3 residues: CASSQNMHTEAFF. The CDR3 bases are TGTGCCAGCAGCCAAAACATGCACACTGAAGCTTTCTTT. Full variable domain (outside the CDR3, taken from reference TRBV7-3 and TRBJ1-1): GAGVSQTPSNKVTEKGKYVELRCDPISGHTALYWYRQSLGQGPEFLIYFQGTGAADDSGLPNDRFFAVRPEGSVSTLKIQRTERGDSAVYLCASSQNMHTEAFFGQGTRLTVV.

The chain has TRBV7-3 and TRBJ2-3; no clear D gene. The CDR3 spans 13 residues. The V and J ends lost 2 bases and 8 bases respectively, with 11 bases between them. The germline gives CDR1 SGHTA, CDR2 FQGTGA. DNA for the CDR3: TGTGCCAGCAGCTTAGGAGCTGAGCCTACGCAGTATTTT. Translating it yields CASSLGAEPTQYF. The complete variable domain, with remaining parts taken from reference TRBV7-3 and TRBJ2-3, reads GAGVSQTPSNKVTEKGKYVELRCDPISGHTALYWYRQSLGQGPEFLIYFQGTGAADDSGLPNDRFFAVRPEGSVSTLKIQRTERGDSAVYLCASSLGAEPTQYFGPGTRLTVL.

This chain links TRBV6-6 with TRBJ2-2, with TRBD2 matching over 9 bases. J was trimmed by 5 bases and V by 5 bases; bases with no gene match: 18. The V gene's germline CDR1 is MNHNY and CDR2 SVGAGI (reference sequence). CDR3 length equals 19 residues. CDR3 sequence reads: CASSPTFWGSGSTTGELFF. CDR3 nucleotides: TGTGCCAGCAGTCCCACCTTTTGGGGTAGCGGGAGTACTACCGGGGAGCTGTTTTTT.

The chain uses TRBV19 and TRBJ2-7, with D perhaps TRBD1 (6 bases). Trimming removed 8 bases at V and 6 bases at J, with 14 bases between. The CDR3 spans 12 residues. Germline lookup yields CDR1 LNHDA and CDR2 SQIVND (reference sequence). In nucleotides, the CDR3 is TGTGCCAGTTCTAAGAACAGGGCCGAGCAGTACTTC. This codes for CASSKNRAEQYF.

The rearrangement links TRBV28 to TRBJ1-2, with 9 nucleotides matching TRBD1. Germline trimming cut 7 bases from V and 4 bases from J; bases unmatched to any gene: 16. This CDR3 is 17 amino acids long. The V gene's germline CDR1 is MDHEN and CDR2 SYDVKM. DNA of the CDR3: TGTGCCAGCACCCAATCCGGGACAGGGTTTCTGGGCTATGGCTACACCTTC. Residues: CASTQSGTGFLGYGYTF.

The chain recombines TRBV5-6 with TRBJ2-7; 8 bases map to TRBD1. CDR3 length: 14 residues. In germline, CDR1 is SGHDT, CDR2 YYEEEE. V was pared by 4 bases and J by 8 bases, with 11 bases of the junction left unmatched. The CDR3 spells CASSRTGNPLKQYF. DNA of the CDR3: TGTGCCAGCAGCAGGACAGGGAATCCGCTAAAGCAGTACTTC.

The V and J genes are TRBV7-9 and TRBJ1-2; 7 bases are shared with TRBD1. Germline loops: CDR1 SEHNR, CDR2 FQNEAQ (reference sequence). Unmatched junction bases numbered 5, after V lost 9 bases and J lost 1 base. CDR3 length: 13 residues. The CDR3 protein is CARPDRDNYGYTF. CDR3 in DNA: TGTGCCAGGCCCGACAGGGATAACTATGGCTACACCTTC.

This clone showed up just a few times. The CDR3: CATSRSSTTNEKLFF. Written as DNA, the CDR3 is TGTGCCACTTCCCGGAGCTCAACAACTAATGAAAAACTGTTTTTT. V and J are TRBV19 and TRBJ1-4; D gene uncertain. This CDR3 region has 15 residues. Per germline, CDR1 LNHDA and CDR2 SQIVND (reference sequence). Trimming took off 10 bases at V and 0 bases at J, with 15 bases between the two ends.

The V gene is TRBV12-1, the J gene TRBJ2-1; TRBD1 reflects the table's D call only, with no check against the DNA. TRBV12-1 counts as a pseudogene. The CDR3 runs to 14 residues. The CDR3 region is CASSTRDRYNEQFF. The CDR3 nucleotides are TGTGCCAGCAGCACCCGGGACAGGTACAATGAGCAGTTCTTC.

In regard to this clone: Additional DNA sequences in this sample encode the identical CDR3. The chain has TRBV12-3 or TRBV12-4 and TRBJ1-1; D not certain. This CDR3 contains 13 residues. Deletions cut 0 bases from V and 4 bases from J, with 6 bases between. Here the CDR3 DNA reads TGTGCCAGCAGTTTAGCGCGGGGCACTGAAGCTTTCTTT. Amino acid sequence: CASSLARGTEAFF.

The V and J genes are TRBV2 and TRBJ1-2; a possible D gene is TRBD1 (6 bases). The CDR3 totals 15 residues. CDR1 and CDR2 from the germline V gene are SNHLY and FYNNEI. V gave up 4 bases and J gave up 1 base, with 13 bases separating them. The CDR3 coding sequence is TGTGCCAGCAGTGTAAGGTTAGGGGGTAACTATGGCTACACCTTC. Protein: CASSVRLGGNYGYTF.

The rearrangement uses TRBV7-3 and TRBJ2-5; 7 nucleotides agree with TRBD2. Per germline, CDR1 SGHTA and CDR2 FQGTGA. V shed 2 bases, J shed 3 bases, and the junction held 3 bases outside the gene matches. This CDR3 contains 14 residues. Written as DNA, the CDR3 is TGTGCCAGCAGCTTAGGTGCGGGGGAAGAGACCCAGTACTTC. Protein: CASSLGAGEETQYF.

The DNA of the CDR3 is TGCAGCGTTGAAGTAGGACAGCCTAATGAAAAACTGTTTTTT. It codes for CSVEVGQPNEKLFF. The rearrangement joins TRBV29-1 to TRBJ1-4, with D perhaps matching TRBD1 (6 bases). This CDR3 comprises 14 residues. The V and J ends lost 1 base and 3 bases respectively, with 9 bases between them. Germline V CDR1 and CDR2: SQVTM, ANQGSEA.

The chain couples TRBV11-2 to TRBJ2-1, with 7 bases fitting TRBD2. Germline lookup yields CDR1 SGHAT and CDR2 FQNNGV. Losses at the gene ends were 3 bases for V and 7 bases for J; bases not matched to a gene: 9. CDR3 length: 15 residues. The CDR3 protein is CASSLSFGGRNEQFF. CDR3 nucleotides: TGTGCCAGCAGCTTGAGTTTCGGGGGGAGAAATGAGCAGTTCTTC.